These 21 T cell receptor beta chains share one sample of origin, sequenced in a study of T cells after posttransplantation cyclophosphamide. Data came from immunoSEQ multiplex PCR; TCRdb stores just in-frame clones and leaves some out. The sample includes tens of thousands of clones, roughly 86% of them seen just once. The sample consisted of PBMCs. All receptors come from a young man with a blood cancer, CMV-positive, and with a related stem cell donor.

The rearrangement uses TRBV7-6 and TRBJ2-1; 13 bases map to TRBD2. V lost 5 bases to trimming and J lost 4 bases; unmatched junction nucleotides: 8. This CDR3 is 17 amino acids long. Per the germline V gene, CDR1 is SGHVS and CDR2 is FNYEAQ. CDR3 bases: TGTGCCAGCAGCCGGACTAGCGGGAGCACACGATACAATGAGCAGTTCTTC. Translating gives CASSRTSGSTRYNEQFF.

The rearrangement uses TRBV12-5 and TRBJ1-5; maybe TRBD1 (5 bases). Trimming removed 5 bases from V and 4 bases from J, with 12 bases in between. Germline V gene lookup returns CDR1 LGHNT and CDR2 FRNRAP. This CDR3 has 14 amino acids. In nucleotides, the CDR3 is TGTGCTAGTGGTGGACGGGGACTTAATCAGCCCCAGCATTTT. Translation: CASGGRGLNQPQHF.

The CDR3 DNA sequence: TGTGCCAGCAGCTTAGAGCTAAATCTCGGAAAACTGTTTTTT. Its protein is CASSLELNLGKLFF. The chain has TRBV7-2 and TRBJ1-4; D not resolved. The CDR3 is 14 residues long. V was trimmed by 1 base and J by 10 bases, leaving 13 bases between them. From germline, CDR1 is SGHTA and CDR2 FQGNSA. Complete variable domain (other parts from reference TRBV7-2 and TRBJ1-4): GAGVSQSPSNKVTEKGKDVELRCDPISGHTALYWYRQSLGQGLEFLIYFQGNSAPDKSGLPSDRFSAERTGGSVSTLTIQRTQQEDSAVYLCASSLELNLGKLFFGSGTQLSVL.

The J gene is TRBJ2-3, the V gene TRBV4-1; 11 bases are a match to TRBD2. Trimming at V came to 0 bases and at J to 0 bases, leaving 5 bases not matched to a gene. The CDR3 has 18 amino acids. Germline CDR1 and CDR2: MGHRA and YSYEKL. CDR3 sequence reads: CASSQEGTSGRSTDTQYF. CDR3 sequence (DNA): TGCGCCAGCAGCCAAGAGGGGACTAGCGGCCGTAGCACAGATACGCAGTATTTT.

The chain has TRBV27 and TRBJ1-4; TRBD1 aligns across 9 bases. This CDR3 is built from 15 residues. Per germline, CDR1 MNHEY and CDR2 SMNVEV (reference sequence). Unmatched junction bases numbered 4, after V lost 2 bases and J lost 6 bases. CDR3 residues: CASSLLGQGHEKLFF. The CDR3 region has the DNA TGTGCCAGCAGTTTACTCGGACAGGGGCATGAAAAACTGTTTTTT.

V is TRBV5-1 and J is TRBJ2-1; the D gene is possibly TRBD1 (6 bases). Trimming left V 0 bases short and J 8 bases short, with 18 bases between. The CDR3 length is 16 residues. Germline CDR1 SGHRS, CDR2 YFSETQ. In nucleotides, the CDR3 is TGCGCCAGCAGCTTGGGCCACCGACAGGCATCGTATGAGCAGTTCTTC. Its protein product is CASSLGHRQASYEQFF.

This clone was observed a few times. V gene TRBV5-1 combines with J gene TRBJ1-3, with 9 bases lining up with TRBD1. Germline loops: CDR1 SGHRS, CDR2 YFSETQ. The V segment lost 4 bases and the J segment 4 bases; nucleotides outside the gene matches: 6. This CDR3 region has 15 residues. CDR3 in amino acids: CASSNTGGPGNTIYF. CDR3 nucleotides: TGCGCCAGCAGCAATACAGGGGGCCCCGGAAACACCATATATTTT.

V usage is TRBV7-9 and J usage is TRBJ2-2, with 9 bases matching TRBD1. J was trimmed by 6 bases and V by 5 bases; bases with no gene match: 7. CDR1 SEHNR and CDR2 FQNEAQ come from the germline V gene (reference sequence). The CDR3 contains 15 residues. CDR3 nucleotides: TGTGCCAGCAGCACCGACAGGGGGGTGCCCGGGGAGCTGTTTTTT. This encodes CASSTDRGVPGELFF.

This clone was seen a handful of times. The chain has TRBV5-6 and TRBJ1-2; D is possibly TRBD1 (5 bases). CDR3 size: 14 residues. The germline V gene has CDR1 SGHDT and CDR2 YYEEEE. V lost 1 base to trimming and J lost 8 bases, with 15 bases between them. The CDR3 here is CASSLQGGLDGYTF. CDR3 coding DNA: TGTGCCAGCAGCTTGCAGGGAGGGTTGGACGGCTACACCTTC.

The rearrangement uses TRBV15 and TRBJ1-1; D gene ambiguous. CDR1 is LNHNV, CDR2 YYDKDF, per germline (reference sequence). The ends were cut back, 0 bases at V and 1 base at J, with 6 bases in the middle. The CDR3 length is 14 residues. CDR3 amino acids: CATSRDFQNTEAFF. CDR3 in DNA: TGTGCCACCAGCAGAGATTTTCAGAACACTGAAGCTTTCTTT.

There are a few counts of this clone. V is TRBV9 and J is TRBJ2-1; tentatively, D is TRBD2 (7 bases). Germline V gives CDR1 SGDLS, CDR2 YYNGEE. CDR3 size: 15 residues. The V gene lost 2 bases and the J gene lost 4 bases, with 13 bases spanning the gap. CDR3 bases: TGTGCCAGCAGCGTGGCGGGGGCCTTGTACAATGAGCAGTTCTTC. It yields the protein CASSVAGALYNEQFF. The full variable domain, completed using reference TRBV9 and TRBJ2-1, is DSGVTQTPKHLITATGQRVTLRCSPRSGDLSVYWYQQSLDQGLQFLIQYYNGEERAKGNILERFSAQQFPDLHSELNLSSLELGDSALYFCASSVAGALYNEQFFGPGTRLTVL.

V gene TRBV29-1 combines with J gene TRBJ2-2, with 7 bases that match TRBD2. Trimming cost V 1 base and J 3 bases; bases outside gene matches: 5. The CDR3 totals 15 residues. Germline assignment: CDR1 SQVTM and CDR2 ANQGSEA. The CDR3 spells CSVEGGGSYTGELFF. DNA of the CDR3: TGCAGCGTTGAAGGGGGCGGGAGTTACACCGGGGAGCTGTTTTTT.

This clone appeared a few times. The V and J genes are TRBV10-3 and TRBJ2-7; 7 bases are shared with TRBD1. CDR3 length equals 14 residues. With 6 bases clipped from V and 0 bases from J, the junction kept 5 bases outside the gene matches. Looked up from germline, CDR1 is ENHRY and CDR2 is SYGVKD. The CDR3 DNA is TGTGCCATCAGCGGGGACAGATCCTCCTACGAGCAGTACTTC. Protein sequence: CAISGDRSSYEQYF.

This clone was recorded only once. J is TRBJ2-3 and V is TRBV4-1; maybe TRBD2 (5 bases). The germline V and J ends were trimmed by 0 bases and 10 bases, with 11 bases remaining between them. Germline CDR1 MGHRA, CDR2 YSYEKL. CDR3 length: 13 amino acids. CDR3 sequence reads: CASSQDRGMAQYF. The CDR3 DNA reads TGCGCCAGCAGCCAAGATCGAGGGATGGCGCAGTATTTT.

V is TRBV9 and J is TRBJ2-1; 9 bases are a match to TRBD1. Germline CDR1 is SGDLS and CDR2 is YYNGEE. The CDR3 consists of 16 residues. The V and J ends lost 4 bases and 4 bases, in that order; junction bases with no gene match: 9. Here the CDR3 reads CASSPRWTGAYNEQFF. CDR3 DNA: TGTGCCAGCAGCCCCCGTTGGACAGGGGCTTACAATGAGCAGTTCTTC.

This chain joins TRBV7-9 and TRBJ1-1; D not resolved. CDR3 length equals 14 residues. Germline V gene sequence: CDR1 SEHNR, CDR2 FQNEAQ (reference sequence). The germline V and J ends were trimmed by 8 bases and 1 base, with 14 bases remaining between them. CDR3 nucleotides: TGTGCCAGCGGGGAGGCAGGAGGGAACACTGAAGCTTTCTTT. Protein sequence: CASGEAGGNTEAFF.

The chain couples TRBV6-1 to TRBJ1-5; D is unresolved. The germline CDR1 and CDR2 sequences are MNHNS and SASEGT. The CDR3 extends over 14 amino acids. V was trimmed by 4 bases and J by 5 bases, leaving 12 bases between them. CDR3 region: CASSGRGPDQPQHF. The CDR3 DNA sequence: TGTGCCAGCAGTGGGCGGGGTCCTGATCAGCCCCAGCATTTT.

V usage is TRBV28 and J usage is TRBJ2-7; TRBD1 matches at 7 bases. Unmatched junction bases numbered 10, after V lost 6 bases and J lost 2 bases. The CDR3 runs to 15 residues. The germline V gene encodes CDR1 MDHEN and CDR2 SYDVKM. CDR3 sequence: CASSGTRDSTYEQYF. DNA of the CDR3: TGTGCCAGCAGCGGGACCCGGGACAGCACCTACGAGCAGTACTTC.

Note on this clone: At one of its ends the junction is not consistent with the germline gene, which may arise from a read error. At the DNA level, this CDR3 is encoded by other sequences in the same sample as well. The chain combines TRBV5-1 with TRBJ2-5; perhaps TRBD2 as D (6 bases). The CDR3 runs to 14 residues. Germline V gives CDR1 SGHRS, CDR2 YFSETQ. The CDR3 sequence: CASSRGGAEETQYF. The CDR3 region has the DNA TGCGCTAGCAGCCGTGGAGGGGCAGAAGAGACCCAGTACTTC.

CDR3 loop: CSVETGGYGYTF. For the CDR3, the DNA is TGCAGCGTTGAAACAGGGGGCTATGGCTACACCTTC. The chain uses TRBV29-1 and TRBJ1-2, with 8 bases lining up with TRBD1. CDR1 is SQVTM and CDR2 is ANQGSEA in the germline V gene. V shed 2 bases, J shed 4 bases, and the junction held 0 bases outside the gene matches. This CDR3 has 12 amino acids.

The chain couples TRBV19 to TRBJ1-3; D might be TRBD1 (5 bases). The germline gives CDR1 LNHDA, CDR2 SQIVND (reference sequence). Trimming shortened V by 3 bases and J by 7 bases, and 16 bases separated the two germline ends. The CDR3 covers 15 residues. This chain's CDR3 is CASSIVWGVRNTIYF. DNA for the CDR3: TGTGCCAGTAGTATTGTATGGGGGGTCAGGAACACCATATATTTT.